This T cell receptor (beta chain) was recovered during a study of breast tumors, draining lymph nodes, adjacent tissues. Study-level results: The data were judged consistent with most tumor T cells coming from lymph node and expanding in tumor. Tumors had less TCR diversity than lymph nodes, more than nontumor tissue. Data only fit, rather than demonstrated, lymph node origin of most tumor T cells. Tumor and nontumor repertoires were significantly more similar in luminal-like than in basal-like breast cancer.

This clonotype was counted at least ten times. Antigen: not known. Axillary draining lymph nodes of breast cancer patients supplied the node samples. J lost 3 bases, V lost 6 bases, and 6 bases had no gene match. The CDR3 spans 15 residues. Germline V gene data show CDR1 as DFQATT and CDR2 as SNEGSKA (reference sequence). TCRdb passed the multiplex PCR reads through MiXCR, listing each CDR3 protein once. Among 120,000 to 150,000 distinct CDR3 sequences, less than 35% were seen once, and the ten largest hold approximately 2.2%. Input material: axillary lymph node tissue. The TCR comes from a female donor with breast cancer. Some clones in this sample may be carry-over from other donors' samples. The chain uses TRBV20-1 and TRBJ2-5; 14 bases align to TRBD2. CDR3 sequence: CSATGLAGEEETQYF. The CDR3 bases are TGCAGTGCGACGGGACTAGCGGGGGAAGAAGAGACCCAGTACTTC.